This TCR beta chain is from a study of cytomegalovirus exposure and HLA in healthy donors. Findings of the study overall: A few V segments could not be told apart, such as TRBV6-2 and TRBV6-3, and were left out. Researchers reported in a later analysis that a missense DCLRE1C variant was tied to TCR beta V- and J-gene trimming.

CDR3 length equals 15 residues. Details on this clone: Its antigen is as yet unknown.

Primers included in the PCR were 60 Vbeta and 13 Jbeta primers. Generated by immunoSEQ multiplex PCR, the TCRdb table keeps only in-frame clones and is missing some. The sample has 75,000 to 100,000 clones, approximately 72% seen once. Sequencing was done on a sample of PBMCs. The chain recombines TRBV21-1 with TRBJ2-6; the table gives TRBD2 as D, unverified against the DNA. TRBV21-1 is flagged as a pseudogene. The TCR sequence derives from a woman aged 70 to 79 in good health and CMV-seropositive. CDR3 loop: CASSVILSGANVLTF. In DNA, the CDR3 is TGTGCCAGCAGCGTCATACTCTCTGGGGCCAACGTCCTGACTTTC.